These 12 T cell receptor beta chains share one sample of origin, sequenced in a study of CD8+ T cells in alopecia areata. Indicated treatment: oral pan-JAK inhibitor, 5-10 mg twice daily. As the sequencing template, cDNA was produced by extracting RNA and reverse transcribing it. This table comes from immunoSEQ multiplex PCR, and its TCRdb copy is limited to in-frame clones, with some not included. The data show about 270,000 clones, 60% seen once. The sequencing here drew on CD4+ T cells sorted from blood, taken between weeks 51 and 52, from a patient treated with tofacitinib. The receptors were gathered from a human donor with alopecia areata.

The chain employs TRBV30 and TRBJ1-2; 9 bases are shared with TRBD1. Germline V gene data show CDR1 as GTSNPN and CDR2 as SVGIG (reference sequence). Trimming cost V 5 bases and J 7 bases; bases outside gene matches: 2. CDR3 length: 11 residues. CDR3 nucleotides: TGTGCCTGGGGACAGGGGACTGGCTACACCTTC. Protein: CAWGQGTGYTF.

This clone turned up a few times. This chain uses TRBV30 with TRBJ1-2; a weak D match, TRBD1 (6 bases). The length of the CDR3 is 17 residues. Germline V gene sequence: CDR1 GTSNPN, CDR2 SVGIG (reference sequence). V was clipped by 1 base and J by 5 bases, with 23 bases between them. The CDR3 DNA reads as TGTGCCTGGAGTGCATCGCTATACAGGGATAAAGATTATGGCTACACCTTC. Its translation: CAWSASLYRDKDYGYTF.

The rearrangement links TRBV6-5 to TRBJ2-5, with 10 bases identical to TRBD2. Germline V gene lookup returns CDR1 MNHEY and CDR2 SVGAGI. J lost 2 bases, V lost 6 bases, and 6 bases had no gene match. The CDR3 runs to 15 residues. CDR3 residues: CASSRSSGGQETQYF. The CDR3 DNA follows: TGTGCCAGCAGCCGCTCTAGCGGGGGACAAGAGACCCAGTACTTC.

The CDR3, as DNA: TGTGCCACCAGCAGAGGAACCGGGACTAGCGTTACGCAGTATTTT. It translates to CATSRGTGTSVTQYF. V is TRBV15 and J is TRBJ2-3; 10 bases line up with TRBD2. V dropped 1 base and J dropped 8; count of bases not matched to a gene: 6. CDR1 is LNHNV and CDR2 is YYDKDF in the germline V gene (reference sequence). The length of the CDR3 is 15 residues. The full variable domain, in which reference TRBV15 and TRBJ2-3 provide the parts outside the CDR3, is DAMVIQNPRYQVTQFGKPVTLSCSQTLNHNVMYWYQQKSSQAPKLLFHYYDKDFNNEADTPDNFQSRRPNTSFCFLDIRSPGLGDTAMYLCATSRGTGTSVTQYFGPGTRLTVL.

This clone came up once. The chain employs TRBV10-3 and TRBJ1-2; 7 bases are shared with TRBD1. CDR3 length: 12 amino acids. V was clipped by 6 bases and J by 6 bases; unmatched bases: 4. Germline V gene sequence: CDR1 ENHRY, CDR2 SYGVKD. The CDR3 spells CAISATGDGYTF. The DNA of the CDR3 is TGTGCCATCAGCGCCACAGGGGATGGCTACACCTTC.

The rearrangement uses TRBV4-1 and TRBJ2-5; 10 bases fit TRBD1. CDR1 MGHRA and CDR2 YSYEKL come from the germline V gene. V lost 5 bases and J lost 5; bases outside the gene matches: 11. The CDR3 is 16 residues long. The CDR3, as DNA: TGCGCCAGCAGCTATGCCGGGACAGGGGTGGAGGAGACCCAGTACTTC. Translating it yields CASSYAGTGVEETQYF.

CDR3 protein: CASSSGQFSYNEQFF. CDR3 DNA: TGTGCCAGCAGCTCCGGACAGTTCTCCTACAATGAGCAGTTCTTC. The chain has TRBV11-2 and TRBJ2-1, with a tentative D call TRBD1 (6 bases). V was pared by 4 bases and J by 0 bases, with 10 bases between. This CDR3 spans 15 amino acids. CDR1 and CDR2 (germline): SGHAT, FQNNGV.

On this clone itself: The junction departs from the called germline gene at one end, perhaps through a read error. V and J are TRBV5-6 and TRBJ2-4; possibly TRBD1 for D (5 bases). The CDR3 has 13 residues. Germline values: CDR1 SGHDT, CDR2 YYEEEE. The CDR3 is CASSLGRQPNPLF. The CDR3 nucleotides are TGTGCCAGCAGCTTGGGTCGACAGCCTAACCCGTTATTC.

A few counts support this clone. This CDR3 is CASSGTGEGQPQHF. In nucleotides, the CDR3 is TGTGCCAGTAGCGGGACAGGGGAAGGGCAGCCCCAGCATTTT. The genes are TRBV19 and TRBJ1-5, with 10 bases aligning to TRBD1. Looked up from germline, CDR1 is LNHDA and CDR2 is SQIVND (reference sequence). The CDR3 length is 14 residues. J lost 7 bases, V lost 6 bases, and 6 bases had no gene match.

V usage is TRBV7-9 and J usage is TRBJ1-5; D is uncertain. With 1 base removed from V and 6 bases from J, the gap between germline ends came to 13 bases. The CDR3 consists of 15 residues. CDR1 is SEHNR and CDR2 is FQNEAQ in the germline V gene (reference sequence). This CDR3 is CASSLGVTEFQPQHF. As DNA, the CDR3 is TGTGCCAGCAGCTTAGGGGTTACCGAATTTCAGCCCCAGCATTTT.

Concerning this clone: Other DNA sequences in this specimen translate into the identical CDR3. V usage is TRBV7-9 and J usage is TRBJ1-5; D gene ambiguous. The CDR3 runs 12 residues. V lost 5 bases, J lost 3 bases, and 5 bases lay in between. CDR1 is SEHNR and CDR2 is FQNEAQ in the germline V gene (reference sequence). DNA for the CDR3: TGTGCCAGCAGCCTACTCAATCAGCCCCAGCATTTT. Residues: CASSLLNQPQHF.

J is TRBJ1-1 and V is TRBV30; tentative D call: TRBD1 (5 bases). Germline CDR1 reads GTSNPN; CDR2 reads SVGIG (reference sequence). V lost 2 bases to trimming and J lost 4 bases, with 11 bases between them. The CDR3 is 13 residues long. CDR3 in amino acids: CAWSMRGGTEAFF. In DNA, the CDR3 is TGTGCCTGGAGTATGAGGGGTGGCACTGAAGCTTTCTTT.